The sequence of this T cell receptor beta chain was determined in a study of blood T cell repertoires in COVID-19. Using immunoSEQ multiplex PCR, the repertoire was profiled, and TCRdb retains in-frame clones only, with some absent. The sample carries a few hundred thousand clones, around 85% recorded once. Membership in each cohort depended on participant-reported clinical history. Cohort 3 recovered donors had two negative PCRs, clearance, or symptom resolution. The germline V gene has CDR1 PRHDT and CDR2 FYEKMQ (reference sequence). CDR3 size: 16 residues. Trimming took off 3 bases at V and 4 bases at J, with 18 bases between the two ends.

The J gene is TRBJ2-5, the V gene TRBV13, with D maybe TRBD2 (5 bases). Input material: PBMCs or T cells enriched from blood (not recorded which). The clonotype comes from a man aged 40-49 years who had recovered from COVID-19. CDR3 loop: CASSLVVDSGRETQYF. CDR3 DNA sequence: TGTGCCAGCAGCTTGGTGGTGGATTCGGGGAGAGAGACCCAGTACTTC. The whole variable domain, remainder taken from reference TRBV13 and TRBJ2-5, is AAGVIQSPRHLIKEKRETATLKCYPIPRHDTVYWYQQGPGQDPQFLISFYEKMQSDKGSIPDRFSAQQFSDYHSELNMSSLELGDSALYFCASSLVVDSGRETQYFGPGTRLLVL.